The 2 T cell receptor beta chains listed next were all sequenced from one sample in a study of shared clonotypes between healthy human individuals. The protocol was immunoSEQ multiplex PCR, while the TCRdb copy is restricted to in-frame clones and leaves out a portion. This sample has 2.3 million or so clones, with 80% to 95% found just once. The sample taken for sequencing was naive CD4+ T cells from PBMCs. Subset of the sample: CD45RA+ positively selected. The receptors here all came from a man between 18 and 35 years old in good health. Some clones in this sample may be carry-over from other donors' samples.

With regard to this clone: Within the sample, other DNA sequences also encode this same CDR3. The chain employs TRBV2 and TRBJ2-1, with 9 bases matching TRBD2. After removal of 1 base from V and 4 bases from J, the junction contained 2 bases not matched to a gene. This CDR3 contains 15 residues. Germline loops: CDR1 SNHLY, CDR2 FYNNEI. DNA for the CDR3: TGTGCCAGCAGTGAAGGACTAGCGGTGTACAATGAGCAGTTCTTC. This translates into CASSEGLAVYNEQFF.

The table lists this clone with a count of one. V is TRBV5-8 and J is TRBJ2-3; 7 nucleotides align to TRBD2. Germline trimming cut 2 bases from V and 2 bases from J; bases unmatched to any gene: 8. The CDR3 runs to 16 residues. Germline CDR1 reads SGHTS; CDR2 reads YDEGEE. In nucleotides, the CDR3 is TGTGCCAGCAGCTTACCCTTGCTAGCGGACACAGATACGCAGTATTTT. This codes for CASSLPLLADTDTQYF.